This T cell receptor beta chain was sequenced for a study of human T cells and chemical hapten exposure. At the level of the study: Weekly diphenylcyclopropenone doses were given to patients' scalps across the roughly 25-week study. Study observations and caveats: DPC sensitization left the count of TCRs above 1 in 1000 unchanged.

Authors' data handling: From around 25,000 to 690,000 TCRs were found per sample, with a median of approximately 100,000. TCRdb processed the RACE reads anew with MiXCR; each CDR3 protein has one entry. TCRdb's processing, not the study's, gives the V and J calls here. The sample yields under 40,000 distinct CDR3 sequences, 10% seen once. Germline V lookup: CDR1 SQVTM, CDR2 ANQGSEA. This CDR3 has 13 residues. Trimming took 4 bases from V and 3 from J; bases not matched to a gene: 4. This clonotype was counted only a few times. Its antigen is unidentified. Time point reported: pre-sensitization, week 0. Noted treatment: therapeutic diphenylcyclopropenone sensitization with weekly scalp DPC. The starting material, unfractionated whole blood, was used for total RNA extraction.

The material sequenced was whole blood, taken in connection with sensitization to the hapten diphenylcyclopropenone (DPC). This rearrangement joins TRBV29-1 to TRBJ2-7; 9 bases are a match to TRBD2. This TCR was recovered from a man over 45 with alopecia areata. Some clones in this sample may be carry-over from other donors' samples. The CDR3 loop reads CSVGGGRGYEQYF. CDR3 bases: TGCAGCGTTGGGGGCGGGAGGGGCTACGAGCAGTACTTC.